This record covers a single TCR beta chain. The V end was cut by 5 bases, the J end by 8 bases, with 13 bases between. Looked up from germline, CDR1 is SEHNR and CDR2 is FQNEAQ (reference sequence). The CDR3 is 13 amino acids. This sample is drawn from a study of OX40 agonist ivuxolimab in advanced cancers. Study at large: Ivuxolimab, which patients received intravenously every 2 weeks, was dosed at 0.01 to 10 mg/kg.

Repertoires were generated with immunoSEQ multiplex PCR, while TCRdb's copy carries only in-frame clones and drops some. The sample comprises some 82,000 clones, about 91% of which are singletons, and 2.3% rests with the top ten. The V call is TRBV7-9, the J call TRBJ2-1; D is ambiguous. This specimen consisted of CD4+ or CD8+ T cells sorted from blood, obtained in a trial of the OX40 agonist ivuxolimab. The sequence derives from an adult with an advanced solid tumor such as melanoma, head and neck, liver or kidney cancer. The CDR3 loop reads CASSALSGDEQFF. The CDR3 bases are TGTGCCAGCAGCGCGCTCTCTGGGGATGAGCAGTTCTTC.